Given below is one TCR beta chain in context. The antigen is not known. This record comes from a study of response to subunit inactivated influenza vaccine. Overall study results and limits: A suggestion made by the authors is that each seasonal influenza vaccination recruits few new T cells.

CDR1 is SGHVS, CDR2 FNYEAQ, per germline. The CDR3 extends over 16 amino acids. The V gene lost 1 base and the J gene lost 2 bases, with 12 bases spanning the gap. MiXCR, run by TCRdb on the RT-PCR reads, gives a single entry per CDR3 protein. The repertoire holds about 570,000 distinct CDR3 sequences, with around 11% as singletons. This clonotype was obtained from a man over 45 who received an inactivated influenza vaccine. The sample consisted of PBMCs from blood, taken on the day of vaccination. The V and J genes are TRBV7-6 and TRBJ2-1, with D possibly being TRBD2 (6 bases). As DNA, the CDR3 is TGTGCCAGCAGCTTAGGCTCGTCGGGAGCCTACAATGAGCAGTTCTTC. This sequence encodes CASSLGSSGAYNEQFF. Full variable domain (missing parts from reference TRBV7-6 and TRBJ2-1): GAGVSQSPRYKVTKRGQDVALRCDPISGHVSLYWYRQALGQGPEFLTYFNYEAQQDKSGLPNDRFSAERPEGSISTLTIQRTEQRDSAMYRCASSLGSSGAYNEQFFGPGTRLTVL.